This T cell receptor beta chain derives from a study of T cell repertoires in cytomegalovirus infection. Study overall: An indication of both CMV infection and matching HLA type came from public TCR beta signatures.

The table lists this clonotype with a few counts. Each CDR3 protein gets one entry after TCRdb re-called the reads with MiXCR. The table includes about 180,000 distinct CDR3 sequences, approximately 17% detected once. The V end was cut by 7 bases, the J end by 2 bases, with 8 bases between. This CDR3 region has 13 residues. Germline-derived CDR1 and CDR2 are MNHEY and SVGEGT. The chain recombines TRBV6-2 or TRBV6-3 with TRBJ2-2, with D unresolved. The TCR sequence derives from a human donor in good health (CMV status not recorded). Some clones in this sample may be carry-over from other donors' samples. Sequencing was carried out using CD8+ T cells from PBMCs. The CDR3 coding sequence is TGTGCCAGCAAAAAAAGAAACACCGGGGAGCTGTTTTTT. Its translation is CASKKRNTGELFF.